One T cell receptor (beta chain) is described in this entry. Each sample had two DNA replicates, about 0.52 ug blood or about 1.5 ug tissue. Assay used: immunoSEQ multiplex PCR; TCRdb lists only in-frame clones, some missing. The repertoire holds about 70,000 clones, approximately 80% seen once, with 4.7% in the top ten. This CDR3 has 12 residues. V lost 4 bases to trimming and J lost 7 bases, with 8 bases between them. Looked up from germline, CDR1 is MDHEN and CDR2 is SYDVKM. The data were obtained in a study of early stage breast cancer tumors. This TCR came from a person between 35 and 49 years old with breast cancer. Sequencing used blood. The J gene is TRBJ1-5, the V gene TRBV28; maybe TRBD1 (5 bases). CDR3 coding DNA: TGTGCCAGCAGTTCCACAGGCCAGCCCCAGCATTTT. This gives the protein CASSSTGQPQHF.